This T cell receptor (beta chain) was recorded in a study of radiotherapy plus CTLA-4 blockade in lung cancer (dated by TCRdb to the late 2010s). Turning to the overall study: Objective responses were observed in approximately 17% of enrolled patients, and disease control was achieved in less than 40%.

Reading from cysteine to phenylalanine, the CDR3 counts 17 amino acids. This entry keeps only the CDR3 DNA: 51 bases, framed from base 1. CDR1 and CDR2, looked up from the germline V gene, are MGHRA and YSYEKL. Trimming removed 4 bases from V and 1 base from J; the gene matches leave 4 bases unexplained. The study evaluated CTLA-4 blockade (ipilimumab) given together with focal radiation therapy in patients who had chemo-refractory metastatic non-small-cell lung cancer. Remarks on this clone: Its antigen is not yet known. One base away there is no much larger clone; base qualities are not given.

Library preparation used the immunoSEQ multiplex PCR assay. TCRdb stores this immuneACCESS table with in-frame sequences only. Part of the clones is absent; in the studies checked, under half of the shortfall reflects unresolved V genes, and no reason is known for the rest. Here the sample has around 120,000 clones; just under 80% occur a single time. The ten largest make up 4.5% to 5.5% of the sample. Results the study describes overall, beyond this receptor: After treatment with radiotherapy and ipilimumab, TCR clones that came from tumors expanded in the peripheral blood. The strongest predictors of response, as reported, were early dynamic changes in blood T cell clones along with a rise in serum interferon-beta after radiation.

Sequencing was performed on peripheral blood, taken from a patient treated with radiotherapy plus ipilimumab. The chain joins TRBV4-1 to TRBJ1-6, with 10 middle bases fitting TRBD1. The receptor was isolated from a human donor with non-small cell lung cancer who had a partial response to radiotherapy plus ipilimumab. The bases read TGCGCCAGCAGCCTGGACAGGGGGAAATCCTATAATTCACCCCTCCACTTT. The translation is CASSLDRGKSYNSPLHF.